A selection of T cell receptor beta chains follows, all from one sample in a study of cytomegalovirus exposure and HLA in healthy donors. Generated by immunoSEQ multiplex PCR, the TCRdb table keeps only in-frame clones and is missing some. The sample consists of 120,000 to 150,000 clones, 85% to 90% of them appearing once. The material sequenced was PBMCs. Receptor source: a man aged 18 to 35 in good health and CMV-seronegative. Each CDR3 is given with its conserved first and last residue. Each record gives: clone size, V gene, D gene, J gene, CDR3 DNA, CDR3 protein. The D gene is left open where the match is weak. For some rows the clone size is stated as once, few or many, or as a class when expanded; others skip it.

-	TRBV18	-	TRBJ1-4	TGTGCCAGCTCACCATCGGTACGGACAGACGAAAAACTGTTTTTT	CASSPSVRTDEKLFF
-	TRBV7-9	TRBD2	TRBJ2-7	TGTGCCAGCAGCACAACCGGGACTAGCAAGGCTTACGAGCAGTACTTC	CASSTTGTSKAYEQYF
-	TRBV6-1	-	TRBJ1-1	TGTGCCAGCAGTGAAGTCCGCCGGGGGACTGAAGCTTTCTTT	CASSEVRRGTEAFF
-	TRBV19	-	TRBJ2-3	TGTGCCAGTAGGCCTCAGGGGGGCGGCACAGATACGCAGTATTTT	CASRPQGGGTDTQYF
-	TRBV30	-	TRBJ1-4	TGTGCCTGGAGTGCGCGACAGTCAACTAATGAAAAACTGTTTTTT	CAWSARQSTNEKLFF
-	TRBV7-2	TRBD1	TRBJ1-3	TGTGCCAGCAGCTCAGGGGGCTCTGGAAACACCATATATTTT	CASSSGGSGNTIYF
-	TRBV2	TRBD1	TRBJ1-5	TGTGCCAGCGCAGCGGCACAGGGGACCTATCAGCCCCAGCATTTT	CASAAAQGTYQPQHF
-	TRBV5-1	-	TRBJ2-7	TGCGCCAGCAGCTTGTCAGGGGTCGAGCAGTACTTC	CASSLSGVEQYF
once	TRBV11-1	TRBD1	TRBJ2-7	TGTGCCAGCAGCTCCACCGGGACAGTCTACGAGCAGTACTTC	CASSSTGTVYEQYF
-	TRBV27	TRBD1	TRBJ1-3	TGTGCCAGCGGACCCACAGGGACAGGGATCAACACCATATATTTT	CASGPTGTGINTIYF
-	TRBV13	-	TRBJ2-7	TGTGCCAGCAGCTTACCACTTGCTCACGAGGAGCAGTACTTC	CASSLPLAHEEQYF
-	TRBV5-4	-	TRBJ2-7	TGTGCCAGCAGCTTTGGCGAGGGACACCGCTACGAGCAGTACTTC	CASSFGEGHRYEQYF
-	TRBV4-1	-	TRBJ1-2	TGCGCCAGCAGCCAAGTCCCCAATTCGGTCTATGGCTACACCTTC	CASSQVPNSVYGYTF
-	TRBV7-2	-	TRBJ1-2	TGTGCCAGCTGGGGCATCGATGGCTATGGCTACACCTTC	CASWGIDGYGYTF
once	TRBV4-1	-	TRBJ2-7	TGCGCCAGCAGCCAACATCTGGGAGGTCTCGAGCAGTACTTC	CASSQHLGGLEQYF
-	TRBV7-9	-	TRBJ2-7	TGTGCCAGCAGCCAGGGTTCCTACGAGCAGTACTTC	CASSQGSYEQYF
once	TRBV25-1	-	TRBJ1-2	TGTGCCAACCACCATCGGTACTATGGCTACACCTTC	CANHHRYYGYTF
-	TRBV19	-	TRBJ1-1	TGTGCCAGTAGTATCTGGAGGAACACTGAAGCTTTCTTT	CASSIWRNTEAFF
once	TRBV2	-	TRBJ2-5	TGTGCCAGCAGCGGCCCCCGGGGAGAGACCCAGTACTTC	CASSGPRGETQYF
-	TRBV5-8	-	TRBJ2-7	TGTGCCAGCAGCCTTCCGGGGACCTACGAGCAGTACTTC	CASSLPGTYEQYF
-	TRBV5-1	TRBD1	TRBJ1-2	TGCGCCAGCAGTCGGGACAGGGGTTCCGACTATGGCTACACCTTC	CASSRDRGSDYGYTF
once	TRBV27	-	TRBJ2-2	TGTGCCAGCAGTTTACGACAGATCACCGGGGAGCTGTTTTTT	CASSLRQITGELFF
-	TRBV16	-	TRBJ1-5	TGTGCCAGCAGCCAACGAGAGGGTTATAGCAATCAGCCCCAGCATTTT	CASSQREGYSNQPQHF
once	TRBV7-6	TRBD1	TRBJ2-3	TGTGCCAGCAGCAAAACGCCGGGACAGGGGGCAGATACGCAGTATTTT	CASSKTPGQGADTQYF
-	TRBV6-6	TRBD1	TRBJ1-5	TGTGCCAGCAGTTACCCCGGACAGGGAGTGCAGCCCCAGCATTTT	CASSYPGQGVQPQHF
-	TRBV19	-	TRBJ1-2	TGTGCCAGTAGTAGCAATGGCAGGGGAGACTATGGCTACACCTTC	CASSSNGRGDYGYTF
-	TRBV4-2	TRBD1	TRBJ1-6	TGTGCCAGCAGCCAAGACTCCGGACAGGGGTGGCTTTTCTCACCCCTCCACTTT	CASSQDSGQGWLFSPLHF
-	TRBV27	-	TRBJ2-5	TGTGCCAGCAGTCCACAAGTGGGGCTCCGAGAGACCCAGTACTTC	CASSPQVGLRETQYF
few	TRBV7-9	TRBD2	TRBJ2-7	TGTGCCAGCAGCTTAGCTAGCGGGGCTGCCTACGAGCAGTACTTC	CASSLASGAAYEQYF
-	TRBV7-8	TRBD2	TRBJ2-1	TGTGCCAGCAGGCTCCTGTGGCGGGGGATGACTGAGCAGTTCTTC	CASRLLWRGMTEQFF
-	TRBV5-5	-	TRBJ2-2	TGTGCCAGCAGACAACGGGGTGCTGACACCGGGGAGCTGTTTTTT	CASRQRGADTGELFF
-	TRBV4-1	-	TRBJ1-4	TGCGCCAGCAGCCAAGTGCTGCTAGATGAAAAACTGTTTTTT	CASSQVLLDEKLFF
-	TRBV4-1	-	TRBJ2-7	TGCGCCAGCAGCCAAGATCCTAGGGGGAGCGAGCAGTACTTC	CASSQDPRGSEQYF
-	TRBV6-1	-	TRBJ1-6	TGTGCCAGCAGTGAAAGGTGGGGAGTGGGTTCACCCCTCCACTTT	CASSERWGVGSPLHF
-	TRBV10-3	TRBD2	TRBJ2-2	TGTGCCATCAGGGCTAGCGGGGAGCACGCCGGGGAGCTGTTTTTT	CAIRASGEHAGELFF
-	TRBV4-1	TRBD2	TRBJ2-1	TGCGCCAGCAGCCAGGATAGCGGGGGGGTCGATGAGCAGTTCTTC	CASSQDSGGVDEQFF
-	TRBV5-4	TRBD2	TRBJ2-7	TGTGCCAGCAGCTTGTTGGGGGGGGGTCTTCCCGAGCAGTACTTC	CASSLLGGGLPEQYF
-	TRBV5-1	TRBD1	TRBJ2-3	TGCGCCAGCAGCCCCCAGGGGGCTTTTGATACGCAGTATTTT	CASSPQGAFDTQYF
-	TRBV5-1	TRBD2	TRBJ2-5	TGCGCCAGCAGCTTGCCGTCTAGCGGGATTCAAGAGACCCAGTACTTC	CASSLPSSGIQETQYF
-	TRBV6-9	-	TRBJ1-5	TGTGCCAGCACAGACCCAACGAGGCAGCCCCAGCATTTT	CASTDPTRQPQHF
-	TRBV6-5	-	TRBJ2-5	TGTGCCAGCAGTTACCACACGCTGGAGACCCAGTACTTC	CASSYHTLETQYF
many	TRBV4-2	-	TRBJ1-5	TGTGCCAGCAGCCAAGGGGCATGGAGCAATCAGCCCCAGCATTTT	CASSQGAWSNQPQHF
-	TRBV10-2	TRBD1	TRBJ1-3	TGCGCCAGCAGACAGGGGCTCTCTGGAAACACCATATATTTT	CASRQGLSGNTIYF
-	TRBV5-6	TRBD2	TRBJ2-7	TGTGCCAGCAGCCCGGGACTAGCGGTTTACGAGCAGTACTTC	CASSPGLAVYEQYF
-	TRBV7-9	-	TRBJ2-5	TGTGCCAGCAGCACCGGACAATTCCAAGAGACCCAGTACTTC	CASSTGQFQETQYF
-	TRBV27	-	TRBJ2-3	TGTGCCAGCAGTTTAAGCTGGACAACTTGGGAAGATACGCAGTATTTT	CASSLSWTTWEDTQYF
-	TRBV9	TRBD2	TRBJ2-7	TGTGCCAGCAGCGCGACCCCCGGGACTAGCGGGCCCTACGAGCAGTACTTC	CASSATPGTSGPYEQYF
-	TRBV19	TRBD1	TRBJ2-1	TGTGCCAGTAGTGGGGGCGGACAGGGTGAAAATGAGCAGTTCTTC	CASSGGGQGENEQFF
-	TRBV6-5	-	TRBJ2-7	TGTGCCAGCAGACCAACAGACAATTCGCTCTACGAGCAGTACTTC	CASRPTDNSLYEQYF
-	TRBV7-2	TRBD1	TRBJ1-6	TGTGCCAGCAGCCACAGGACAGGGCCAGCTGCTAATTCACCCCTCCACTTT	CASSHRTGPAANSPLHF
-	TRBV6-5	-	TRBJ1-1	TGTGCCAGCAGTTACGGGGGCAGGGTCACTGAAGCTTTCTTT	CASSYGGRVTEAFF